Shown below are 10 T cell receptor beta chains from a single sample sequenced in a study of blood T cell repertoires in COVID-19 (dated by TCRdb to the early 2020s). The protocol used for the library was the immunoSEQ multiplex PCR assay. Entries here come from immuneACCESS through TCRdb and include only in-frame sequences with V and J called. Some clones fail to appear in such tables; in the studies checked, an unresolved V gene covers under half of the shortfall, and the cause of the remainder is unknown. For this sample there are approximately 65,000 clones; about nine tenths appear just once. The top ten constitute 4.5% to 5.5% of the sample. What was sequenced was peripheral blood. The receptors were gathered from a woman between 18 and 29 years old with acute or convalescent COVID-19.

The J gene is TRBJ2-7, the V gene TRBV7-8; tentative D call: TRBD2 (6 bases). Germline loops: CDR1 SGHVS, CDR2 FQNEAQ. This CDR3 contains 16 residues. The ends were cut back, 4 bases at V and 2 bases at J, with 18 bases in the middle. Here the CDR3 DNA reads TGTGCCAGCAGCTCCCGAGGAGGGGATGGGGCCTACGAGCAGTACTTC. It translates to CASSSRGGDGAYEQYF.

This sequence joins TRBV30 and TRBJ2-1; TRBD2 is a possible D gene (5 bases). In germline, CDR1 is GTSNPN, CDR2 SVGIG (reference sequence). CDR3 size: 13 residues. Trimming stripped 2 bases from V and 7 bases from J, with 12 bases between. The CDR3: CAWSSLRGNEQFF. CDR3 nucleotide sequence: TGTGCCTGGAGTTCCCTCCGAGGGAATGAGCAGTTCTTC.

The CDR3 sequence is CASSYSNTYEQYF. The DNA of the CDR3 is TGTGCCAGCAGTTACTCGAACACCTACGAGCAGTACTTC. The chain joins TRBV6-6 to TRBJ2-7, with D hard to call. The germline gives CDR1 MNHNY, CDR2 SVGAGI (reference sequence). V was cut by 0 bases and J by 2 bases, with 5 bases left in between. CDR3 length equals 13 residues.

This clone is a singleton in its sample. The chain couples TRBV30 to TRBJ2-2; 10 bases agree with TRBD2. The CDR3 has 16 residues. Germline CDR1 GTSNPN, CDR2 SVGIG (reference sequence). The V and J ends lost 2 bases and 4 bases, in that order; junction bases with no gene match: 7. The chain's CDR3 is CAWSSKREGLTGELFF. The CDR3 DNA reads TGTGCCTGGAGTTCAAAGCGGGAGGGCCTCACCGGGGAGCTGTTTTTT.

This rearrangement joins TRBV3-1 (or the pseudogene TRBV3-2) to TRBJ2-7; 8 positions match TRBD1. J was trimmed by 9 bases and V by 1 base; bases with no gene match: 11. This CDR3 contains 15 residues. In germline, CDR1 is LGHDT, CDR2 YNNKEL (reference sequence). CDR3 protein: CASSQAAAGGRGQYF. In DNA form, the CDR3 reads TGTGCCAGCAGCCAAGCTGCGGCAGGGGGCAGGGGGCAGTACTTC.

The chain joins TRBV12-3 or TRBV12-4 to TRBJ1-1, with 8 bases matching TRBD1. V lost 4 bases, J lost 8 bases, and 6 bases stayed unmatched. The CDR3 extends over 13 amino acids. The CDR3 DNA sequence: TGTGCCAGCAGTTCCCTAGGGACAGGAGAAGCTTTCTTT. This gives the protein CASSSLGTGEAFF.

The chain employs TRBV6-6 and TRBJ1-5; the D is unclear. Germline V gene data show CDR1 as MNHNY and CDR2 as SVGAGI (reference sequence). The CDR3 is made up of 13 amino acids. The ends were cut back, 5 bases at V and 2 bases at J, with 7 bases in the middle. This CDR3 reads CASSRRGNQPQHF. CDR3 sequence (DNA): TGTGCCAGCAGTCGGCGGGGCAATCAGCCCCAGCATTTT.

The V call is TRBV6-6, the J call TRBJ1-5; TRBD1 matches 10 bases. CDR1 MNHNY and CDR2 SVGAGI come from the germline V gene (reference sequence). The CDR3 runs to 16 residues. Trimming at V came to 6 bases and at J to 5 bases, leaving 10 bases not matched to a gene. CDR3 loop: CASSFSDRGRDQPQHF. As DNA, the CDR3 is TGTGCCAGCAGCTTTAGTGACAGGGGGCGTGATCAGCCCCAGCATTTT.

Only a few counts were recorded for this clone. The V gene is TRBV7-9, the J gene TRBJ1-3, with 8 bases fitting TRBD1. This CDR3 comprises 16 residues. V was clipped by 1 base and J by 4 bases; unmatched bases: 6. Germline CDR1 SEHNR, CDR2 FQNEAQ (reference sequence). In DNA form, the CDR3 reads TGTGCCAGCAGCTTAGTCCAGGGGGCAGACGGAAACACCATATATTTT. Translated, it gives CASSLVQGADGNTIYF.

This sequence joins TRBV19 and TRBJ2-1; 13 nucleotides agree with TRBD2. This CDR3 is 17 amino acids long. Germline assignment: CDR1 LNHDA and CDR2 SQIVND (reference sequence). The V and J ends lost 4 bases and 2 bases, in that order; junction bases with no gene match: 5. The CDR3 region has the DNA TGTGCCAGTAGTACACTAGCGGGAGGGCCCCCCTACAATGAGCAGTTCTTC. It yields the protein CASSTLAGGPPYNEQFF. Complete variable domain (other parts from reference TRBV19 and TRBJ2-1): DGGITQSPKYLFRKEGQNVTLSCEQNLNHDAMYWYRQDPGQGLRLIYYSQIVNDFQKGDIAEGYSVSREKKESFPLTVTSAQKNPTAFYLCASSTLAGGPPYNEQFFGPGTRLTVL.